This TCR beta chain comes out of a study of shared clonotypes between healthy human individuals. Study overall: Plates per donor: three CD4 naive, three CD4 memory, two CD8 naive, one CD8 memory. Overall study results and limits: In general, naive subsets displayed greater estimated richness than memory subsets did. Rarefaction showed sorted-subset sequencing was incomplete despite large depth.

Notes on this clone: The antigen remains undetermined.

For sorted subsets, 150 to 200 ng DNA per replicate equaled about 27,000 T cell genomes. Clones were read by immunoSEQ multiplex PCR, and TCRdb kept only the in-frame ones, dropping some. This sample carries 2 million to 3 million clones, approximately 90% of them seen once, and the ten largest clones take around 0.14%. Germline V gene data show CDR1 as GTSNPN and CDR2 as SVGIG (reference sequence). V shed 0 bases and J shed 5 bases, with 13 bases lying between them. The CDR3 contains 14 residues. The gene calls are TRBV30 and TRBJ1-2; D not resolved. The sequence came from a man in his late teens or twenties in good health. The sequenced material came from naive CD4+ T cells sorted from blood. Regarding subset: CD45RA+ positively selected. Written as DNA, the CDR3 is TGTGCCTGGAGTGTACGGGCCTCGTCGTATGGCTACACCTTC. Protein: CAWSVRASSYGYTF.